Listed below are T cell receptor beta chains from one sample, sequenced in a study of blood T cell repertoires in COVID-19. Repertoires were generated with immunoSEQ multiplex PCR, while TCRdb's copy carries only in-frame clones and drops some. There are about 47,000 clones in the sample; approximately 80% occur only once, and 6.5% to 8.5% lies in the top ten. Source material: peripheral blood. These receptors were obtained from a man aged 70 or older with active COVID-19. CDR3s include the opening cysteine and the closing phenylalanine or tryptophan. Each record gives: J gene, V gene, clone size, D gene, CDR3 protein, CDR3 DNA. D genes are given only for firm matches. For some rows the clone size is stated as once, few or many, or as a class when expanded; others skip it.

TRBJ1-4	TRBV5-1	NA	TRBD1	CASSPGQGGNEKLFF	TGCGCCAGCAGCCCTGGACAGGGGGGGAATGAAAAACTGTTTTTT
TRBJ2-7	TRBV4-1	NA	TRBD1	CASSQEGTGVYEQYF	TGCGCCAGCAGCCAAGAGGGGACAGGAGTGTACGAGCAGTACTTC
TRBJ2-7	TRBV5-1	NA	TRBD1	CASSPGQGLSYEQYF	TGCGCCAGCAGCCCGGGACAGGGCCTCTCGTACGAGCAGTACTTC
TRBJ2-5	TRBV7-7	NA	TRBD1	CASSMPGQGLETQYF	TGTGCCAGCAGCATGCCGGGACAGGGCTTGGAGACCCAGTACTTC
TRBJ2-5	TRBV5-1	NA	NA	CASSQGGETQYF	TGCGCCAGCAGTCAGGGTGGAGAGACCCAGTACTTC
TRBJ2-7	TRBV28	NA	NA	CASSSPAGGGEPPYEQYF	TGTGCCAGCAGTAGCCCCGCTGGGGGGGGCGAGCCACCCTACGAGCAGTACTTC
TRBJ2-2	TRBV24-1	NA	TRBD2	CATSDLSGGGMASTGELFF	TGTGCCACCAGTGATTTAAGCGGGGGAGGTATGGCGAGCACCGGGGAGCTGTTTTTT
TRBJ1-1	TRBV19	NA	TRBD1	CASSINRGDTEAFF	TGTGCCAGTAGTATAAACAGGGGGGACACTGAAGCTTTCTTT
TRBJ2-7	TRBV11-2	NA	NA	CASSFRGLSYEQYF	TGTGCCAGCAGCTTTCGGGGACTTTCCTACGAGCAGTACTTC
TRBJ2-7	TRBV3-1/TRBV3-2	NA	TRBD1	CASSLRDRDNEQYF	TGTGCCAGCAGCCTCCGGGACAGGGACAACGAGCAGTACTTC
TRBJ1-5	TRBV19	NA	TRBD1	CASRLDRVVSGGNQPQHF	TGTGCCAGTAGACTTGACAGGGTGGTGAGTGGCGGCAATCAGCCCCAGCATTTT
TRBJ1-1	TRBV27	few	NA	CASSFAGDPRAFF	TGTGCCAGCAGTTTCGCAGGGGACCCCAGGGCTTTCTTT
TRBJ2-7	TRBV5-6	NA	TRBD1	CASSYGTAYEQYF	TGTGCCAGCAGCTATGGGACAGCCTACGAGCAGTACTTC
TRBJ1-5	TRBV19	NA	TRBD1	CASRDRYQPQHF	TGTGCCAGTCGGGACAGGTATCAGCCCCAGCATTTT
TRBJ2-7	TRBV5-6	NA	NA	CASSLATVSGFRLKDEQYF	TGTGCCAGCAGCTTGGCCACGGTGTCAGGGTTTAGGCTCAAGGACGAGCAGTACTTC
TRBJ1-5	TRBV6-1	NA	NA	CASSEAWRNQPQHF	TGTGCCAGCAGTGAAGCGTGGAGAAATCAGCCCCAGCATTTT
TRBJ2-1	TRBV5-1	NA	TRBD1	CASSLGFGTGEQFF	TGCGCCAGCAGCTTGGGGTTCGGGACAGGGGAGCAGTTCTTC
TRBJ2-3	TRBV14	NA	NA	CASSHTGGVVNTQYF	TGTGCCAGCAGCCATACGGGTGGTGTGGTAAATACGCAGTATTTT
TRBJ2-3	TRBV3-1/TRBV3-2	NA	NA	CASSRKWQTSTDTQYF	TGTGCCAGCAGTCGGAAATGGCAGACTAGCACAGATACGCAGTATTTT
TRBJ1-3	TRBV2	few	TRBD1	CASRGDRTRASGNTIYF	TGTGCCAGCAGGGGGGACAGGACTCGAGCCTCTGGAAACACCATATATTTT
TRBJ1-5	TRBV5-1	NA	NA	CARPGVGQPQHF	TGCGCCAGGCCAGGGGTTGGCCAGCCCCAGCATTTT
TRBJ2-6	TRBV9	NA	TRBD1	CASGPQGVSSGANVLTF	TGTGCCAGCGGACCCCAGGGGGTATCATCTGGGGCCAACGTCCTGACTTTC
TRBJ2-2	TRBV18	NA	NA	CASSTPGGSTGELFF	TGTGCCAGCTCTACCCCGGGGGGCAGTACCGGGGAGCTGTTTTTT
TRBJ2-3	TRBV21-1	few	NA	CASSKTSGGPGDTQYF	TGTGCCAGCAGCAAGACTAGCGGGGGGCCAGGGGATACGCAGTATTTT
TRBJ1-1	TRBV5-6	NA	NA	CASSFSRTEAFF	TGTGCCAGCAGCTTCAGCAGGACTGAAGCTTTCTTT
TRBJ1-4	TRBV7-2	NA	NA	CASSSDRSGKLFF	TGTGCCAGCAGCTCAGACAGGTCGGGAAAACTGTTTTTT
TRBJ2-2	TRBV27	once	NA	CASSLSGRTGELFF	TGTGCCAGCAGTTTAAGCGGGCGGACCGGGGAGCTGTTTTTT
TRBJ2-5	TRBV7-8	few	NA	CASSPRGSQTQYF	TGTGCCAGCAGCCCCCGGGGGAGTCAGACCCAGTACTTC
TRBJ1-3	TRBV19	NA	TRBD1	CASSGTDTIYF	TGTGCCAGTAGTGGGACAGACACCATATATTTT
TRBJ1-4	TRBV19	NA	TRBD1	CASIGGTANEKLFF	TGTGCCAGTATTGGGGGGACAGCTAATGAAAAACTGTTTTTT
TRBJ2-7	TRBV4-1	NA	TRBD2	CASSQPGGLFYEQYF	TGCGCCAGCAGCCAGCCGGGAGGTCTCTTTTACGAGCAGTACTTC
TRBJ1-5	TRBV30	NA	TRBD1	CAWSVTGVQPQHF	TGTGCCTGGAGTGTCACAGGGGTTCAGCCCCAGCATTTT
TRBJ2-6	TRBV5-1	NA	TRBD1	CASATGAGANVLTF	TGCGCCAGCGCTACAGGGGCTGGGGCCAACGTCCTGACTTTC
TRBJ1-2	TRBV28	NA	TRBD1	CASNPGTGGGYGYTF	TGTGCCAGCAACCCTGGGACAGGGGGCGGTTATGGCTACACCTTC
TRBJ2-2	TRBV7-9	NA	NA	CASNRDTGELFF	TGTGCCTCGAACCGGGACACCGGGGAGCTGTTTTTT
TRBJ2-7	TRBV19	NA	NA	CASSISGTISYEQYF	TGTGCCAGTAGTATATCAGGGACAATCTCCTACGAGCAGTACTTC
TRBJ2-2	TRBV5-1	NA	TRBD2	CASSFVRASGGANTGELFF	TGCGCCAGCAGCTTTGTTCGTGCTAGCGGGGGGGCGAACACCGGGGAGCTGTTTTTT
TRBJ2-5	TRBV7-2	NA	TRBD2	CASKWSTASGGAETQYF	TGTGCCAGCAAATGGTCAACGGCTAGCGGGGGGGCAGAGACCCAGTACTTC